Given below is one T cell receptor (beta chain) in context. Its specificity is not known. This sample is part of a study of neoadjuvant anti-PD-1 for oral cavity cancer. Overall study: Before surgery, most patients got three to four biweekly 3 mg/kg nivolumab doses.

CDR3 length: 17 amino acids. Trimming removed 2 bases from V and 2 bases from J, with 16 bases in between. Per the germline V gene, CDR1 is SGHTS and CDR2 is YDEGEE. Study observations and caveats: After neoadjuvant nivolumab, PBMC T cell clonality was significantly higher in non-responders than responders.

Sequencing used immunoSEQ multiplex PCR; TCRdb keeps in-frame clones, though not all of them. Of about 14,000 clones in the sample, around three quarters are singletons; the top ten hold 2.9%. This TCR was recovered from a person aged 40 to 85 with oral cavity squamous cell carcinoma. This rearrangement joins TRBV5-8 to TRBJ1-4; maybe TRBD1 (6 bases). Specimen: PBMCs, collected before nivolumab (anti-PD-1) treatment. CDR3 amino acids: CASSFHWQGTTNEKLFF. The DNA for the CDR3 is TGTGCCAGCAGCTTTCATTGGCAGGGGACCACTAATGAAAAACTGTTTTTT.